This T cell receptor beta chain comes out of a study of cytomegalovirus exposure and HLA in healthy donors. Study-wide context: Genotyping of roughly 400 donors showed that roughly 83% belonged to the Caucasian-associated ancestry cluster. Findings of the study overall: Productive status was seen about 90% or about 30% of the time for most TCR beta V segments in an earlier analysis.

After removal of 7 bases from V and 7 bases from J, the junction contained 6 bases not matched to a gene. The CDR3 totals 14 residues. The germline V gene has CDR1 MGHDK and CDR2 SYGVNS. With regard to this clone: Antigen unknown.

PCR involved 60 Vbeta and 13 Jbeta primers. Sequencing used immunoSEQ multiplex PCR; TCRdb keeps in-frame clones, though not all of them. The sample has approximately 150,000 clones, 75% to 90% seen once. The receptor was isolated from a woman aged 25 to 39 in good health and CMV-seronegative. The chain recombines TRBV25-1 with TRBJ1-4; TRBD1 matches at 10 bases. Sequenced: PBMCs. The DNA for the CDR3 is TGTGCCAGCACCCCGACAGGGGGCTTTGAAAAACTGTTTTTT. Its protein is CASTPTGGFEKLFF.